This T cell receptor beta chain was identified during a study of T cells in Graves' hyperthyroidism and ophthalmopathy (dated by TCRdb to about 2019). Concerning the study at large: Peripheral blood samples were taken at the time of initial diagnosis, prior to any treatment. A discovery cohort of about a hundred patients, 43 with Graves' ophthalmopathy and fewer than 65 with stable Graves' hyperthyroidism, was used to find distinguishing TCR V-J signatures. Whether ophthalmopathy could be predicted prospectively was tested in an independent validation cohort made up of 18 to 20 hyperthyroidism patients plus 17 patients who later progressed to ophthalmopathy. The 75 to 100 discovery patients were randomly divided into training and test sets at a 7:3 ratio. In several Graves' hyperthyroidism patients, the study also compared T-cell repertoires from thyroid tissue with T-cell repertoires from blood. Following sampling, methimazole starting at 30 mg daily was given to hyperthyroidism patients, and high-dose intravenous methylprednisolone was given to ophthalmopathy patients. TCR Vbeta CDR3 sequencing of 135 peripheral blood samples (43 ophthalmopathy, 75 hyperthyroidism and about 17 progressor patients) is reported in the paper. Broad study findings and their caveats: No statistical method was used to set the sample size in advance, and investigators knew the group allocation. In validation, the model predicted progression to ophthalmopathy with 55% to 71% sensitivity and approximately 72% specificity, a median of around six months before onset. Ophthalmopathy was separated from stable hyperthyroidism by a 13 V-J signature model, with approximately 85% sensitivity and about 81% specificity obtained in cross-validation and 80%/75% obtained in testing. Blood samples also contained most of the expanded thyroid clonotypes (frequency above 0.001), which suggests that blood repertoires may reflect thyroid immune responses.

TCR beta CDR3 regions were amplified from RNA transcripts. A first-round RT-PCR of the TCR CDR3 used the HTBI primer set with the Qiagen OneStep RT-PCR kit. Libraries were constructed in a second round of multiplex PCR, after which size selection and purification were carried out. Libraries were sequenced paired-end with 100 bp reads on an Illumina HiSeq2000. In the paper's pipeline: Raw data were processed with SOAPnuke, discarding reads with adapters, uncalled bases, mean Phred below 15, or no exact constant-primer or identifier match. High-quality paired reads were merged with COPE v1.2.5, and unique nucleotide sequences were defined as clonotypes. Clonotypes were aligned to IMGT TRBV, TRBD and TRBJ reference segments using MiTCR v1.1. The analysis was restricted to V-J combinations with a frequency above 0.0001, which together covered roughly 99% of the repertoires. The TCS score was defined as F50 (clonal expansion) divided by E x V (chaos), with BLOSUM62-based TCRdist calculated between CDR3 peptides within each V-J. Welch's t-statistics and random forest reduced fewer than 600 V-J features to 10 to 15, which were used in a naive Bayes classifier (R e1071). The public sequencing data were trimmed at Q25 with fastp and processed into clonotypes with MiXCR by TCRdb, which kept only in-frame beta chains. Here each entry gathers all rows of one CDR3 protein and keeps the most common genes and DNA. What appears here as the V and J calls and clone size reflects TCRdb's work, not the paper's. The sample records about 350,000 distinct CDR3 sequences, 15% of which are singletons. The ten largest clonotypes hold 15% to 20% of the sample.

Ophthalmopathy patients had moderately to severely active disease, with a Clinical Activity Score of 3 or more, a NOSPECS grade of 4 or more, and a disease duration of less than 3 months. Exclusion was applied to patients with uncontrolled infections, other autoimmune diseases, pregnancy or lactation. Diagnoses were based on clinical symptoms, serum thyroxine and TRAb, thyroid ultrasound and orbital computed tomography. PBMCs were separated from 7.5 to 10 ml of fresh peripheral blood using Ficoll-Paque density gradient centrifugation. Total RNA was extracted with Trizol reagent, and quality was checked on an Agilent 2100 Bioanalyzer. V ends up 3 bases short and J 5 bases short, with an unmatched junction base count of 1. The CDR3 covers 15 residues, taking in both the cysteine and the phenylalanine. Just the 45-base CDR3 DNA is kept, in frame starting at base 1. The germline V gene (reference sequence) supplies CDR1 MNHEY and CDR2 SMNVEV.

This clonotype was observed many times. Its antigen is not yet known. The sample holds no much larger clone one base away, and base qualities are not on file. The chain was built from TRBV27 and TRBJ2-2; TRBD2 lines up with 12 middle nucleotides. The sample consisted of blood. The clonotype originates from a woman in her sixties with Graves' ophthalmopathy. The base sequence is TGTGCCAGCAGTTTCGGGACTAGCGGGACCGGGGAGCTGTTTTTT. Translated, it gives CASSFGTSGTGELFF.